This TCR beta chain was obtained from a study of monozygotic twins with inflammatory bowel disease. Notes on the study in general: Repertoire similarity did not differ between concordant and discordant twins, perhaps due to limited power.

Germline CDR1 MDHEN, CDR2 SYDVKM. The CDR3 has 19 residues. With regard to this clonotype: The antigen remains undetermined.

Whole blood that had not undergone T cell sorting provided the isolated total RNA. With the 5' RACE reads reprocessed, TCRdb shows one record per CDR3 protein and no DNA. This specimen shows fewer than 450,000 distinct CDR3 sequences; the ten leading clones hold around 2.6%. The origin of this receptor is a human donor with ulcerative colitis or Crohn's disease, or a healthy co-twin of an affected twin (not recorded which). V gene TRBV28 combines with J gene TRBJ2-4; TCRdb picks TRBD1, but there is no DNA to check that call. Sequencing was done on a sample of blood. The chain's CDR3 is CASSFPGGPVSLAKNIQYF.